These 8 T cell receptor beta chains share one sample of origin, sequenced in a study of T cell clonotyping in hematopoietic cell transplantation. Time point of the sample: recipient sample about 28 days before transplant, after cytoreduction. Using immunoSEQ multiplex PCR, the repertoire was profiled, and TCRdb retains in-frame clones only, with some absent. The repertoire holds 25,000 to 35,000 clones, 70% to 75% seen once, with about 6.5% in the top ten. Sequenced here: peripheral blood mononuclear cells, sampled before stem cell transplant. All receptors come from a man in his forties or fifties with myelodysplastic syndrome. Some clones in this sample may be carry-over from other donors' samples.

The rearrangement uses TRBV2 and TRBJ1-6; possibly TRBD1 for D (6 bases). The CDR3 loop spans 16 amino acids. The germline gives CDR1 SNHLY, CDR2 FYNNEI. Trimming pared 4 bases from V and 8 bases from J, leaving 18 bases between. CDR3 in DNA: TGTGCCAGCAGTGGATTCCAGGGGACAAGTCATTCACCCCTCCACTTT. Protein: CASSGFQGTSHSPLHF.

The gene calls are TRBV10-3 and TRBJ1-2; D is possibly TRBD1 (5 bases). The CDR3 is 14 amino acids. V dropped 11 bases and J dropped 2 bases, with 18 bases sitting between them. Germline V gives CDR1 ENHRY, CDR2 SYGVKD. The DNA for the CDR3 is TGTGCCTCCGGGGACCCCAAGGGGAACTATGGCTACACCTTC. Amino acids: CASGDPKGNYGYTF.

The genes are TRBV30 and TRBJ2-6; D ambiguous. The V and J ends lost 7 bases and 0 bases respectively, with 7 bases between them. Germline CDR1 and CDR2: GTSNPN and SVGIG (reference sequence). This CDR3 has 13 amino acids. The CDR3 coding sequence is TGTGCCTCGGCTAACTCTGGGGCCAACGTCCTGACTTTC. It is translated as CASANSGANVLTF.

This chain uses TRBV30 with TRBJ1-4, with D possibly being TRBD1 (5 bases). The CDR3 runs 14 residues. Trimming took 2 bases from V and 3 from J, leaving 10 bases between them. CDR1 is GTSNPN, CDR2 SVGIG, per germline (reference sequence). The DNA for the CDR3 is TGTGCCTGGAGTTTGGACACTCCTAATGAAAAACTGTTTTTT. Translation gives CAWSLDTPNEKLFF.

V and J are TRBV30 and TRBJ2-7; D may match TRBD1 or TRBD2 (5 bases each). From germline, CDR1 is GTSNPN and CDR2 SVGIG (reference sequence). The CDR3 length is 14 residues. Trimming shortened V by 4 bases and J by 1 base, and 14 bases separated the two germline ends. The CDR3 region is CAWNPRDGSYEQYF. DNA of the CDR3: TGTGCCTGGAACCCCCGGGACGGATCCTACGAGCAGTACTTC.

The chain employs TRBV2 and TRBJ2-7; D is unclear. The germline V gene has CDR1 SNHLY and CDR2 FYNNEI. The V and J ends lost 6 bases and 1 base respectively, with 4 bases between them. CDR3 length equals 11 residues. The CDR3 loop is CASSRSYEQYF. In DNA, the CDR3 is TGTGCCAGCAGCCGGTCCTACGAGCAGTACTTC.

The J gene is TRBJ1-5, the V gene TRBV7-2; 9 nucleotides agree with TRBD1. This CDR3 region has 15 residues. Germline CDR1 reads SGHTA; CDR2 reads FQGNSA. The V segment lost 4 bases and the J segment 7 bases; nucleotides outside the gene matches: 8. DNA for the CDR3: TGTGCCAGCAGCTCCTACCGGGACAGGGTCCAGCCCCAGCATTTT. Translation: CASSSYRDRVQPQHF.

This chain uses TRBV5-6 with TRBJ2-1; D might be TRBD1 (6 bases). Trimming took off 0 bases at V and 6 bases at J, with 7 bases between the two ends. The CDR3 covers 13 residues. Per the germline V gene, CDR1 is SGHDT and CDR2 is YYEEEE. The CDR3 bases are TGTGCCAGCAGCTTGGGGGGGCCCAATGAGCAGTTCTTC. Translation: CASSLGGPNEQFF.